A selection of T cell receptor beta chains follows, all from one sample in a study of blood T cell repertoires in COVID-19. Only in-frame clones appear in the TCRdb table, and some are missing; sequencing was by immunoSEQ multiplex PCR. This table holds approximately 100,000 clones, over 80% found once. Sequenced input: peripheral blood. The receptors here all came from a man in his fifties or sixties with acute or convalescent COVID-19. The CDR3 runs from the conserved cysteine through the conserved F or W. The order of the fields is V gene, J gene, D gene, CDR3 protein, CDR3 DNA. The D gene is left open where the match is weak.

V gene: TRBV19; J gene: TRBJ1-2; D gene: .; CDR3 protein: CASSMFLYGYTF; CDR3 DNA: TGTGCCAGTAGTATGTTCCTCTATGGCTACACCTTC
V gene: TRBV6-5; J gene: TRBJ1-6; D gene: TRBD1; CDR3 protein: CASRTTGTGYSPLYF; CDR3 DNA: TGTGCCAGCAGGACTACCGGGACAGGGTATTCACCCCTCTACTTT
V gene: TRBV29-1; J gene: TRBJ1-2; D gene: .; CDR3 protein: CSVGSDSGYTF; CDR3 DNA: TGCAGCGTTGGATCAGACAGTGGCTACACCTTC
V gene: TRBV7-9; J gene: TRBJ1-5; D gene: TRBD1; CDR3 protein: CASSSTGNDNQPQHF; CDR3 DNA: TGTGCCAGCAGCTCGACAGGGAATGACAATCAGCCCCAGCATTTT
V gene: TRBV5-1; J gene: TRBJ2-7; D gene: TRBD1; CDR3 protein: CASSLGGTGNEQYF; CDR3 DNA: TGCGCCAGCAGCTTGGGGGGGACAGGGAACGAGCAGTACTTC
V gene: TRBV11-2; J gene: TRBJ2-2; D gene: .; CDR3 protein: CASSPPRVNTGELFF; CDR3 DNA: TGTGCCAGCAGCCCCCCCCGGGTGAACACCGGGGAGCTGTTTTTT
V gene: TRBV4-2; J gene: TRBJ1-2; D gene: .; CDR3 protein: CASSQDRGAGYGYTF; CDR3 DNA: TGTGCCAGCAGCCAAGATCGGGGGGCGGGCTATGGCTACACCTTC
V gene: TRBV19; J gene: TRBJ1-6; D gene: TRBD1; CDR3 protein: CASSPLGQLSYNSPLHF; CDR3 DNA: TGTGCCAGTAGTCCCTTGGGACAGCTCTCCTATAATTCACCCCTCCACTTT
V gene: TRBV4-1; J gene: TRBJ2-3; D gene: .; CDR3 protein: CASSQEGSTAGMDTQYF; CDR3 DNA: TGCGCCAGCAGCCAAGAAGGTTCGACAGCAGGTATGGATACGCAGTATTTT
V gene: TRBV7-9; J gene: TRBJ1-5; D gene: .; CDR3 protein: CASSLGHNQPQHF; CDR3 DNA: TGTGCCAGCAGCTTAGGGCACAATCAGCCCCAGCATTTT
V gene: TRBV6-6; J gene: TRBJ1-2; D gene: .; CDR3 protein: CASSYASANYGYTF; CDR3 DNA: TGTGCCAGCAGTTACGCCTCGGCTAACTATGGCTACACCTTC
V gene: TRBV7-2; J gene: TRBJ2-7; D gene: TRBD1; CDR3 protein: CASTSRGTGYYEQYF; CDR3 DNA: TGTGCCAGCACCTCACGGGGGACAGGGTATTACGAGCAGTACTTC
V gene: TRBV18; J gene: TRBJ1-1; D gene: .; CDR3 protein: CASSETKLEGTTAFF; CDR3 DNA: TGTGCCAGCTCAGAAACGAAGCTGGAGGGGACGACAGCTTTCTTT